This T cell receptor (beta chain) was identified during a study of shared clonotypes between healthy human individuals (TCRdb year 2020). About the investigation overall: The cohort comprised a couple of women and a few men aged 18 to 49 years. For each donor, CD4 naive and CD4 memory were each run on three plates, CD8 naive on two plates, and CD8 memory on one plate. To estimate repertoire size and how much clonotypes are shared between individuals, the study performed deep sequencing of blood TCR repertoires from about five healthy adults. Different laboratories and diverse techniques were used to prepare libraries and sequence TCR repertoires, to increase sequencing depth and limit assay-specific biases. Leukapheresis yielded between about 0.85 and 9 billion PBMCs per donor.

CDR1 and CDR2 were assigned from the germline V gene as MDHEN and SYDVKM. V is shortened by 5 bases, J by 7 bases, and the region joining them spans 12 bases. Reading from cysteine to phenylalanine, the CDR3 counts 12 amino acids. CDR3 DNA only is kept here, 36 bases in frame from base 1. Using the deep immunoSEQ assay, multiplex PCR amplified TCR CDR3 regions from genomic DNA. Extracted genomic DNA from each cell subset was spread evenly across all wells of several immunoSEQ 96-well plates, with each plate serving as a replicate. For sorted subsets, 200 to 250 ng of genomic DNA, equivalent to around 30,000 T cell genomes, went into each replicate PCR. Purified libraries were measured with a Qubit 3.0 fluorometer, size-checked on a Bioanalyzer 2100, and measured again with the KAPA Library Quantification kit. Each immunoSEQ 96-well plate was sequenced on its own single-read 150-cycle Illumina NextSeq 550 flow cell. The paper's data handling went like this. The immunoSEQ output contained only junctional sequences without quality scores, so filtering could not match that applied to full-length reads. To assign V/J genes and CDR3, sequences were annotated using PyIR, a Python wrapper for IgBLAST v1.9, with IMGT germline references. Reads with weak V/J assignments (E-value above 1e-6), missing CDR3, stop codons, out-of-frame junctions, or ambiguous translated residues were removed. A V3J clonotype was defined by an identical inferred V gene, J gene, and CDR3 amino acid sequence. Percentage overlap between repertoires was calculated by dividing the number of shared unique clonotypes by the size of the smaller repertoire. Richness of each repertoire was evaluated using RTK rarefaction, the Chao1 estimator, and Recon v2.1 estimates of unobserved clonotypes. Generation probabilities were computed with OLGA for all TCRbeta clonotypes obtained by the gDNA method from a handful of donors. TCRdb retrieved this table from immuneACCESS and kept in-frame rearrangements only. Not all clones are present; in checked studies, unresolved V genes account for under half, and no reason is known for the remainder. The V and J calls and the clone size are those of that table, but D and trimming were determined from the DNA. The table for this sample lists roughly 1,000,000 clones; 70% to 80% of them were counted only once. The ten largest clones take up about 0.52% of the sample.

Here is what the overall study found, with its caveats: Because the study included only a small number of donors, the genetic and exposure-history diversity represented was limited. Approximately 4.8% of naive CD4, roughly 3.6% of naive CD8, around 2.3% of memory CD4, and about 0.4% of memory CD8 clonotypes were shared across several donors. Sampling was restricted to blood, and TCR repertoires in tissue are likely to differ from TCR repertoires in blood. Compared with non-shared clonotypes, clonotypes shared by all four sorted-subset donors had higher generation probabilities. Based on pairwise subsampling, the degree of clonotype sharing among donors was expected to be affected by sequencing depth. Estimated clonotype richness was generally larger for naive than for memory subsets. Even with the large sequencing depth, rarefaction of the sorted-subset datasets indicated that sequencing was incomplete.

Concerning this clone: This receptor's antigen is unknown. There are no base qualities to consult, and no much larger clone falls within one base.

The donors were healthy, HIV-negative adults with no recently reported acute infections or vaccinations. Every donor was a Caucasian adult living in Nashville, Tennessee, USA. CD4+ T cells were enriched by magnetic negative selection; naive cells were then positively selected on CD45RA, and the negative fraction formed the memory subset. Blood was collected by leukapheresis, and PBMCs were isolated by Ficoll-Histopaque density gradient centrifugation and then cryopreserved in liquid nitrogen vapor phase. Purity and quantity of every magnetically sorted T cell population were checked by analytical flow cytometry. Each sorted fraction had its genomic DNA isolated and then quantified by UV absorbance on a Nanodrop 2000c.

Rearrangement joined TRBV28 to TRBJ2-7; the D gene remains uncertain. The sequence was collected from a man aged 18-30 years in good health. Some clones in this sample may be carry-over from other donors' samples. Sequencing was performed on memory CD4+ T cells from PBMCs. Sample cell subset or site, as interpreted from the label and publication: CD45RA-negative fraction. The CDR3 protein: CASSLTIFEQYF. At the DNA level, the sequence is TGTGCCAGCAGTCTGACAATTTTTGAGCAGTACTTC.